This T cell receptor beta chain is from a study of Graves' ophthalmopathy and Graves' hyperthyroidism. The CDR3 has 14 amino acids. Germline CDR1 reads SEHNR; CDR2 reads FQNEAQ (reference sequence). Deletions cut 0 bases from V and 3 bases from J, with 9 bases between. In its sample, this clonotype was seen many times. RNA transcripts served as template for amplifying TCR beta CDR3 sequences. In the first round, RT-PCR was carried out with HTBI primers, and a multiplex PCR formed the second round. TCRdb re-called the multiplex PCR reads with MiXCR, one entry per CDR3 protein. Among roughly 1.1 million distinct CDR3 sequences listed, 36% were seen once.

The chain uses TRBV7-9 and TRBJ2-7, with D perhaps TRBD1 (6 bases). The TCR was taken from an adult man with Graves' hyperthyroidism. The specimen sequenced was peripheral blood or thyroid tissue (not recorded which). The CDR3 DNA follows: TGTGCCAGCAGCTTAGCGGGACACGGCTACGAGCAGTACTTC. The encoded protein is CASSLAGHGYEQYF.